This entry lists 27 T cell receptor beta chains sequenced from one sample in a study of shared clonotypes between healthy human individuals. Sequenced by immunoSEQ multiplex PCR; TCRdb stores in-frame clones only, minus some. The table includes some 2.3 million clones, approximately 95% detected once. The sample taken for sequencing was naive CD4+ T cells from PBMCs. Specified subset: CD45RA+ positively selected. The receptors come from a man younger than 30 in good health. Some clones in this sample may be carry-over from other donors' samples.

This clone occurred once. The gene calls are TRBV5-1 and TRBJ2-1; 8 nucleotides line up with TRBD1. This CDR3 region has 17 residues. Per the germline V gene, CDR1 is SGHRS and CDR2 is YFSETQ. V trimming: 2 bases; J trimming: 0 bases; junction bases outside the gene matches: 7. The chain's CDR3 is CASSLTGGQASYNEQFF. DNA of the CDR3: TGCGCCAGCAGCTTAACCGGGGGACAGGCCTCCTACAATGAGCAGTTCTTC.

The chain joins TRBV14 to TRBJ2-3; D perhaps matches TRBD2 (7 bases). The CDR3 has 14 amino acids. V lost 8 bases, J lost 4 bases, and 16 bases lay in between. CDR1 SGHDN and CDR2 FVKESK come from the germline V gene. The DNA for the CDR3 is TGTGCCAGCCATTTTGGGGGGGCGTCAGATACGCAGTATTTT. Its protein product is CASHFGGASDTQYF. Filled out from reference TRBV14 and TRBJ2-3, the complete variable domain reads EAGVTQFPSHSVIEKGQTVTLRCDPISGHDNLYWYRRVMGKEIKFLLHFVKESKQDESGMPNNRFLAERTGGTYSTLKVQPAELEDSGVYFCASHFGGASDTQYFGPGTRLTVL.

V gene TRBV11-1 combines with J gene TRBJ1-1, with D perhaps matching TRBD1 (6 bases). From germline, CDR1 is SGHAT and CDR2 FQDESV (reference sequence). The CDR3 is 16 residues long. The V gene lost 5 bases and the J gene lost 5 bases, with 21 bases spanning the gap. The CDR3 spells CASSAPTGTRTTEAFF. In nucleotides, the CDR3 is TGTGCCAGCAGCGCACCGACCGGGACACGTACAACTGAAGCTTTCTTT.

This chain connects TRBV28 to TRBJ1-2; possible D gene TRBD1, 6 bases. This CDR3 region has 12 residues. Per the germline V gene, CDR1 is MDHEN and CDR2 is SYDVKM. Trimming took 8 bases from V and 4 from J, leaving 11 bases between them. CDR3 in amino acids: CASEDSSYGYTF. In DNA, the CDR3 is TGTGCCAGCGAGGACAGTAGCTATGGCTACACCTTC.

The V gene is TRBV5-8, the J gene TRBJ2-5, with D maybe TRBD1 (6 bases). V shed 4 bases and J shed 5 bases, with 18 bases lying between them. Germline V gene sequence: CDR1 SGHTS, CDR2 YDEGEE. The CDR3 extends over 15 amino acids. The CDR3 protein is CASSPYPGTRETQYF. The CDR3 DNA reads as TGTGCCAGCAGCCCGTACCCTGGGACACGGGAGACCCAGTACTTC.

This clone was observed a handful of times. The rearrangement joins TRBV29-1 to TRBJ2-7, with D possibly TRBD1 on 6 matching bases. V was cut by 5 bases and J by 6 bases, with 20 bases left in between. The CDR3 loop spans 14 amino acids. Germline assignment: CDR1 SQVTM and CDR2 ANQGSEA. CDR3: CSVHSGKGDVEQYF. CDR3 coding DNA: TGCAGCGTTCATTCGGGGAAGGGGGATGTCGAGCAGTACTTC.

Comment on this clone: Other DNA sequences in this sample translate to the same CDR3. The chain joins TRBV5-1 to TRBJ2-1; D may be TRBD1 (5 bases). The germline V gene has CDR1 SGHRS and CDR2 YFSETQ. Trimming pared 0 bases from V and 2 bases from J, leaving 9 bases between. This CDR3 region has 15 residues. CDR3 loop: CASSLAAGTYNEQFF. CDR3 sequence (DNA): TGCGCCAGCAGCTTGGCGGCAGGGACCTACAATGAGCAGTTCTTC.

The gene calls are TRBV28 and TRBJ1-3; 8 positions agree with TRBD1. This CDR3 contains 16 residues. J was trimmed by 3 bases and V by 1 base; bases with no gene match: 5. CDR1 and CDR2 (germline): MDHEN, SYDVKM. The CDR3 DNA is TGTGCCAGCAGTTTATTCGCAGGGGGCTATGGAAACACCATATATTTT. Protein sequence: CASSLFAGGYGNTIYF.

This chain uses TRBV11-2 with TRBJ2-7; 8 bases match TRBD2. This CDR3 is built from 15 residues. V lost 1 base and J lost 4; bases outside the gene matches: 6. The germline gives CDR1 SGHAT, CDR2 FQNNGV. CDR3 bases: TGTGCCAGCAGCTTAGCGGGGACTAGGCGGTACGAGCAGTACTTC. This translates into CASSLAGTRRYEQYF.

This chain links TRBV28 with TRBJ2-2; D unclear. The germline V gene encodes CDR1 MDHEN and CDR2 SYDVKM. The length of the CDR3 is 11 residues. V lost 6 bases and J lost 6, with 5 bases in between. The CDR3 reads CASRGSGELFF. CDR3 nucleotide sequence: TGTGCCAGCAGGGGGTCCGGGGAGCTGTTTTTT.

The CDR3 is CASSLDITGELFF. CDR3 DNA sequence: TGTGCCAGCAGTTTAGACATAACCGGGGAGCTGTTTTTT. J is TRBJ2-2 and V is TRBV2; D gene unclear. CDR1 SNHLY and CDR2 FYNNEI come from the germline V gene. V lost 5 bases, J lost 5 bases, and 9 bases lay in between. The CDR3 length is 13 residues.

Notes on this clone: The same CDR3 also results from other DNA sequences found in this sample. The J gene is TRBJ2-1, the V gene TRBV9; D might be TRBD1 (6 bases). Germline V gives CDR1 SGDLS, CDR2 YYNGEE. Deletions cut 0 bases from V and 3 bases from J, with 10 bases between. The CDR3 extends over 15 amino acids. In nucleotides, the CDR3 is TGTGCCAGCAGCGTAGCAGGGGACCTCTACAATGAGCAGTTCTTC. This codes for CASSVAGDLYNEQFF.

This chain links TRBV6-1 with TRBJ2-7; D uncertain. The germline V gene encodes CDR1 MNHNS and CDR2 SASEGT. Trimming removed 2 bases at V and 2 bases at J, with 13 bases between. The CDR3 consists of 15 residues. The DNA for the CDR3 is TGTGCCAGCAGTGAATTTGGCCAGCTGACCTACGAGCAGTACTTC. Amino acid sequence: CASSEFGQLTYEQYF.

V usage is TRBV28 and J usage is TRBJ2-2; D might be TRBD2 (6 bases). With 6 bases removed from V and 0 bases from J, the gap between germline ends came to 14 bases. CDR1 MDHEN and CDR2 SYDVKM come from the germline V gene. The CDR3 length is 16 residues. The CDR3 bases are TGTGCCAGCAGAGAGGCTAGCGCCTCGAACACCGGGGAGCTGTTTTTT. Protein product: CASREASASNTGELFF.

V is TRBV2 and J is TRBJ2-7; D gene unclear. The CDR3 is made up of 13 amino acids. Trimming cost V 4 bases and J 3 bases, with 10 bases left between them. Per the germline V gene, CDR1 is SNHLY and CDR2 is FYNNEI. CDR3 nucleotide sequence: TGTGCCAGCAGTGCCCGTCAGGTCTACGAGCAGTACTTC. Its translation: CASSARQVYEQYF.

The chain joins TRBV6-5 to TRBJ1-1; perhaps TRBD1 as D (6 bases). Germline V gives CDR1 MNHEY, CDR2 SVGAGI. This CDR3 contains 11 residues. Trimming stripped 8 bases from V and 9 bases from J, with 13 bases between. CDR3 sequence reads: CASSRGGKAFF. For the CDR3, the DNA is TGTGCCAGCTCAAGGGGGGGAAAAGCTTTCTTT.

V gene TRBV5-4 combines with J gene TRBJ1-2; TRBD1 might be the D (6 bases). V was trimmed by 0 bases and J by 5 bases, leaving 14 bases between them. The CDR3 covers 15 residues. From germline, CDR1 is SGHNT and CDR2 YYREEE (reference sequence). This chain's CDR3 is CASSLGSTGGYGYTF. In nucleotides, the CDR3 is TGTGCCAGCAGCTTGGGATCGACAGGAGGATATGGCTACACCTTC.

The count of this clone is one. The chain links TRBV6-4 to TRBJ1-2; 9 bases map to TRBD1. The V and J ends lost 6 bases and 4 bases, in that order; junction bases with no gene match: 6. The CDR3 covers 14 residues. CDR1 is MRHNA and CDR2 is SNTAGT in the germline V gene. Here the CDR3 reads CASRQQGAGYGYTF. The CDR3 DNA follows: TGTGCCAGCAGGCAACAGGGGGCCGGCTATGGCTACACCTTC.

The rearrangement uses TRBV28 and TRBJ1-1, with 8 nucleotides matching TRBD1. V lost 4 bases, J lost 5 bases, and 9 bases stayed unmatched. Germline V gives CDR1 MDHEN, CDR2 SYDVKM. The length of the CDR3 is 15 residues. This chain's CDR3 is CASSSAGTGRTEAFF. Here the CDR3 DNA reads TGTGCCAGCAGTTCCGCCGGGACAGGAAGGACTGAAGCTTTCTTT.

The chain employs TRBV5-4 and TRBJ1-4; D is unresolved. Looked up from germline, CDR1 is SGHNT and CDR2 is YYREEE (reference sequence). This CDR3 region has 15 residues. Trimming removed 3 bases from V and 0 bases from J, with 9 bases in between. The CDR3 DNA reads as TGTGCCAGCAGCTATCGGACTCCAACTAATGAAAAACTGTTTTTT. Translation gives CASSYRTPTNEKLFF.

This sequence joins TRBV7-9 and TRBJ1-2; D gene uncertain. The CDR3 runs 15 residues. The V gene lost 1 base and the J gene lost 4 bases, with 13 bases spanning the gap. CDR1 and CDR2 (germline): SEHNR, FQNEAQ (reference sequence). The CDR3 protein is CASSLGAVSSYGYTF. In DNA, the CDR3 is TGTGCCAGCAGCTTAGGGGCGGTTAGCTCCTATGGCTACACCTTC.

V gene TRBV14 combines with J gene TRBJ2-5; maybe TRBD2 (5 bases). The germline CDR1 and CDR2 sequences are SGHDN and FVKESK. The V gene lost 4 bases and the J gene lost 5 bases, with 23 bases spanning the gap. The CDR3 runs 17 residues. CDR3: CASSLRTRLDFTETQYF. CDR3 sequence (DNA): TGTGCCAGCAGCCTCCGAACGAGGTTGGACTTTACTGAGACCCAGTACTTC.

The gene calls are TRBV7-2 and TRBJ2-2, with 11 positions matching TRBD1. Germline CDR1 and CDR2: SGHTA and FQGNSA. This CDR3 is 14 amino acids long. V dropped 5 bases and J dropped 7; count of bases not matched to a gene: 3. The CDR3 here is CASSGQGASGELFF. CDR3 sequence (DNA): TGTGCCAGCAGCGGACAGGGGGCGAGCGGGGAGCTGTTTTTT.

The gene calls are TRBV14 and TRBJ2-7; D may be TRBD2 (6 bases). The CDR3 covers 16 residues. The germline V gene encodes CDR1 SGHDN and CDR2 FVKESK. V lost 2 bases to trimming and J lost 6 bases, with 20 bases between them. CDR3 in amino acids: CASSQSQGLGSGEQYF. The CDR3 coding sequence is TGTGCCAGCAGCCAATCTCAGGGACTCGGATCTGGCGAGCAGTACTTC.

This chain joins TRBV5-1 and TRBJ2-5; possible D gene TRBD1, 6 bases. Deletions cut 4 bases from V and 5 bases from J, with 18 bases between. This CDR3 contains 15 residues. Germline V gene sequence: CDR1 SGHRS, CDR2 YFSETQ. CDR3 sequence: CASSQRPGGGETQYF. The CDR3 nucleotides read TGCGCCAGCAGCCAGAGGCCTGGGGGCGGTGAGACCCAGTACTTC.

The chain joins TRBV5-4 to TRBJ2-7; D not resolved. Germline V gene sequence: CDR1 SGHNT, CDR2 YYREEE (reference sequence). The CDR3 is 14 residues long. With 6 bases removed from V and 0 bases from J, the gap between germline ends came to 13 bases. The CDR3 sequence: CASTFNTTSYEQYF. CDR3 in DNA: TGTGCCAGCACCTTTAATACCACCTCCTACGAGCAGTACTTC. Full variable domain (outside the CDR3, taken from reference TRBV5-4 and TRBJ2-7): ETGVTQSPTHLIKTRGQQVTLRCSSQSGHNTVSWYQQALGQGPQFIFQYYREEENGRGNFPPRFSGLQFPNYSSELNVNALELDDSALYLCASTFNTTSYEQYFGPGTRLTVT.

Concerning this clone itself: This CDR3 is also generated by other DNA sequences in the sample. The chain is built from TRBV5-1 and TRBJ1-4; 10 bases are a match to TRBD1. CDR1 and CDR2 (germline): SGHRS, YFSETQ. This CDR3 spans 15 amino acids. V gave up 4 bases and J gave up 6 bases; unmatched junction bases: 6. CDR3 coding DNA: TGCGCCAGCAGCCTGGCTGGGACAGGGGATGAAAAACTGTTTTTT. It codes for CASSLAGTGDEKLFF.